The clone carrying this T cell receptor (beta chain) came up once. This specimen comes from a study of blood T cell repertoires in COVID-19. Study-wide context: COVID-19 samples, acute and convalescent, were from the United States, Italy and Spain.

The table came from immunoSEQ multiplex PCR; TCRdb's copy has only in-frame clones and leaves some out. This table has about 180,000 clones, about 84% appearing once. Residents of 24 US areas, aged roughly 18 to 89 years, made up the participants. Cohort allocation depended upon clinical history that participants reported. Recovery meant two consecutive negative NP/OP PCR tests, professional clearance, or resolved symptoms. Sequenced: PBMCs or T cells enriched from blood (not recorded which). This sequence was found in a young woman who had recovered from COVID-19.

CDR3 protein: CASSEIYINRDRVEGSLGYGYTF. CDR3 nucleotide sequence: TGTGCCAGCAGTGAAATATATATCAATCGGGACAGGGTCGAGGGATCTTTAGGCTATGGCTACACCTTC. The chain combines TRBV6-1 with TRBJ1-2; 9 positions match TRBD1. Germline CDR1 MNHNS, CDR2 SASEGT. With 2 bases clipped from V and 4 bases from J, the junction kept 29 bases outside the gene matches. This CDR3 contains 23 residues.